A selection of T cell receptor beta chains follows, all from one sample in a study of blood T cell repertoires in COVID-19. Sequenced by immunoSEQ multiplex PCR; TCRdb stores in-frame clones only, minus some. The data contain some 400,000 clones, under 90% of them seen just once; the ten biggest clones take up approximately 1.5%. The sequenced material came from PBMCs or T cells enriched from blood (not recorded which). The receptors originated from a woman aged 25 to 39 who had recovered from COVID-19. Each CDR3 is given with its conserved first and last residue. The D gene is left open where the match is weak. The listing skips clone size in some rows; elsewhere it reads once, few, many or a size class.

d_call	j_call	v_call	clone_size	cdr3_nt	cdr3_aa
NA	TRBJ2-3	TRBV6-6	NA	TGTGCCAGCAGGGCCCAGGGGAGCACAGATACGCAGTATTTT	CASRAQGSTDTQYF
NA	TRBJ1-1	TRBV18	NA	TGTGCCAGCTCACCACCGGAGGACAGGAACACTGAAGCTTTCTTT	CASSPPEDRNTEAFF
NA	TRBJ1-1	TRBV6-5	NA	TGTGCCAGCAGTTACTCCACAGTAAACATGAACACTGAAGCTTTCTTT	CASSYSTVNMNTEAFF
TRBD1	TRBJ2-4	TRBV2	NA	TGTGCCAGCAGCGGCCGGGGACAGAAAAACATTCAGTACTTC	CASSGRGQKNIQYF
NA	TRBJ2-7	TRBV27	once	TGTGCCAGCAGTTTATCGTCACTAGAGTTACGGGAGCAGTACTTC	CASSLSSLELREQYF
NA	TRBJ1-2	TRBV3-1/TRBV3-2	NA	TGTGCCAGCAGCCGGCAGGGCTATGGCTACACCTTC	CASSRQGYGYTF
TRBD2	TRBJ2-1	TRBV5-1	once	TGCGCCAGCACCCCAGAGCGGGAGGGCGGTGAGCAGTTCTTC	CASTPEREGGEQFF
TRBD1	TRBJ1-3	TRBV12-5	few	TGTGCTAGTGGTTTGGCAGATGACAGGGACACCCCTGGGAACACCATATATTTT	CASGLADDRDTPGNTIYF
TRBD1	TRBJ2-2	TRBV9	NA	TGTGCCAGCAGCCCGTCAGGGGGCGCGAACACCGGGGAGCTGTTTTTT	CASSPSGGANTGELFF
TRBD2	TRBJ2-1	TRBV6-1	NA	TGTGCCAGCAGTGAACTAGCGGGAGGGTTCAGGGGCAATGAGCAGTTCTTC	CASSELAGGFRGNEQFF
TRBD1	TRBJ1-1	TRBV29-1	NA	TGCAGCGCCCTCAGAGGGGGCGCAAGGGACACTGAAGCTTTCTTT	CSALRGGARDTEAFF